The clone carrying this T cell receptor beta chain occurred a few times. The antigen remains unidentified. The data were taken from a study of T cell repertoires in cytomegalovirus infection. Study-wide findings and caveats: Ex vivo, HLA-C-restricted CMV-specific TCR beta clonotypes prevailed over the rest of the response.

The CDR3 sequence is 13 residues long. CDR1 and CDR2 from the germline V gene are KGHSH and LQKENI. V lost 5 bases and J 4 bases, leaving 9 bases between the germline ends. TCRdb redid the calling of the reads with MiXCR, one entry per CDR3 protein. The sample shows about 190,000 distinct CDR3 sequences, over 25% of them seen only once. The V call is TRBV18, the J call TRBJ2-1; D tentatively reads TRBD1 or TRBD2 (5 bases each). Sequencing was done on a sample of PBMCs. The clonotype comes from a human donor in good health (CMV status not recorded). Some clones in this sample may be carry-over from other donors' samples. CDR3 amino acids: CASSLGDYNEQFF. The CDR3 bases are TGTGCCAGCTCATTGGGGGATTACAATGAGCAGTTCTTC.